Below are 18 T cell receptor beta chains sequenced from a single sample in a study of T cell responses to AZD1222 COVID-19 vaccine. This table comes from immunoSEQ multiplex PCR, and its TCRdb copy is limited to in-frame clones, with some not included. The sample consists of 60,000 to 85,000 clones, around nine tenths of them appearing once. Here the sequenced sample was peripheral blood, taken 28 days after the second AZD1222 dose. These receptor sequences come from an adult who received the AZD1222 COVID-19 vaccine.

This chain joins TRBV4-1 and TRBJ2-1; 8 nucleotides match TRBD2. The germline gives CDR1 MGHRA, CDR2 YSYEKL. The CDR3 is made up of 16 amino acids. After removal of 0 bases from V and 8 bases from J, the junction contained 9 bases not matched to a gene. Written as DNA, the CDR3 is TGCGCCAGCAGCCAAGATCCCGGGGGGGCGGTGGATGAGCAGTTCTTC. Its translation: CASSQDPGGAVDEQFF.

The chain couples TRBV30 to TRBJ2-3; weak D call: TRBD2 (5 bases). The CDR3 extends over 14 amino acids. Trimming shortened V by 0 bases and J by 1 base, and 8 bases separated the two germline ends. Germline V lookup: CDR1 GTSNPN, CDR2 SVGIG (reference sequence). CDR3 in DNA: TGTGCCTGGAGTGTCGGACTGGGCACAGATACGCAGTATTTT. This encodes CAWSVGLGTDTQYF.

This clone occurred once. This chain links TRBV5-1 with TRBJ1-4; 8 positions match TRBD1. Germline CDR1 SGHRS, CDR2 YFSETQ. V lost 2 bases to trimming and J lost 8 bases; unmatched junction nucleotides: 5. This CDR3 has 14 amino acids. This CDR3 is CASSFGQGSEKLFF. In DNA, the CDR3 is TGCGCCAGCAGCTTTGGACAGGGAAGCGAAAAACTGTTTTTT.

About this clone: One junction end does not reproduce the germline sequence, and a read error may be involved. The chain combines TRBV19 with TRBJ1-2; perhaps TRBD1 as D (6 bases). Germline V gives CDR1 LNHDA, CDR2 SQIVND (reference sequence). This CDR3 spans 14 amino acids. As DNA, the CDR3 is TGTGCCAGTAGTATTGGGGGCCCGTCCTCCGTCGATAACTTC. This codes for CASSIGGPSSVDNF.

The V gene is TRBV7-3, the J gene TRBJ2-7; D may be TRBD1 (5 bases). CDR3 size: 13 residues. Germline CDR1 is SGHTA and CDR2 is FQGTGA. V lost 3 bases and J 5 bases, leaving 11 bases between the germline ends. This CDR3 is CASSFQGSDEQYF. As DNA, the CDR3 is TGTGCCAGCAGCTTCCAGGGTTCAGACGAGCAGTACTTC. Looking up the rest from reference TRBV7-3 and TRBJ2-7 gives the full variable domain: GAGVSQTPSNKVTEKGKYVELRCDPISGHTALYWYRQSLGQGPEFLIYFQGTGAADDSGLPNDRFFAVRPEGSVSTLKIQRTERGDSAVYLCASSFQGSDEQYFGPGTRLTVT.

This chain joins TRBV4-1 and TRBJ2-5, with 7 positions matching TRBD1. The germline gives CDR1 MGHRA, CDR2 YSYEKL. This CDR3 spans 14 amino acids. J was trimmed by 1 base and V by 5 bases; bases with no gene match: 4. CDR3: CASSEGDSQETQYF. CDR3 sequence (DNA): TGCGCCAGCAGCGAGGGGGACAGCCAAGAGACCCAGTACTTC.

The chain employs TRBV11-2 and TRBJ2-1; D remains unclear. CDR3 length equals 13 residues. The germline V and J ends were trimmed by 3 bases and 8 bases, with 11 bases remaining between them. Germline V gene data show CDR1 as SGHAT and CDR2 as FQNNGV. The DNA for the CDR3 is TGTGCCAGCAGCTTTACTACCACCGATGAGCAGTTCTTC. Protein sequence: CASSFTTTDEQFF.

The CDR3: CASSGDRGGYTF. The CDR3 region has the DNA TGTGCCAGCAGCGGGGACAGGGGCGGCTACACCTTC. The chain links TRBV7-9 to TRBJ1-2, with 10 bases identical to TRBD1. Unmatched junction bases numbered 2, after V lost 5 bases and J lost 8 bases. Germline V gene sequence: CDR1 SEHNR, CDR2 FQNEAQ (reference sequence). CDR3 length: 12 residues.

The chain combines TRBV5-5 with TRBJ1-1; 10 nucleotides align to TRBD1. The trim removed 4 bases at V and 4 bases at J, leaving 7 bases unmatched. The CDR3 runs 15 residues. Looked up from germline, CDR1 is SGHKS and CDR2 is YYEKEE (reference sequence). Written as DNA, the CDR3 is TGTGCCAGCAGCGCACGGACAGGGGGTGGCACTGAAGCTTTCTTT. Protein sequence: CASSARTGGGTEAFF.

This rearrangement joins TRBV19 to TRBJ1-1; 7 bases line up with TRBD1. The ends lost 3 bases at V and 6 bases at J; junction bases unmatched: 4. Germline V gene data show CDR1 as LNHDA and CDR2 as SQIVND (reference sequence). This CDR3 is built from 13 residues. The CDR3 protein is CASSMTGIAEAFF. As DNA, the CDR3 is TGTGCCAGTAGTATGACAGGGATCGCTGAAGCTTTCTTT.

The chain uses TRBV6-7 and TRBJ2-7, with D tentatively TRBD1 (5 bases). TRBV6-7 is filed as an ORF, its function uncertain. The V end lost 0 bases, the J end lost 3 bases, and 12 bases lay between the germline ends. This CDR3 comprises 15 residues. CDR3 DNA sequence: TGTGCCAGCAGTTACTCGAGGTCAGGGATCTACGAGCAGTACTTC. It specifies CASSYSRSGIYEQYF.

The rearrangement uses TRBV28 and TRBJ1-5; 10 nucleotides agree with TRBD1. After removal of 5 bases from V and 7 bases from J, the junction contained 11 bases not matched to a gene. Germline V gene data show CDR1 as MDHEN and CDR2 as SYDVKM. This CDR3 has 16 residues. The CDR3 here is CASSASGTGENQPQHF. In nucleotides, the CDR3 is TGTGCCAGCAGTGCCTCAGGGACAGGGGAAAACCAGCCCCAGCATTTT.

This chain connects TRBV30 to TRBJ1-6; 7 nucleotides line up with TRBD1. CDR1 and CDR2 from the germline V gene are GTSNPN and SVGIG (reference sequence). V was clipped by 8 bases and J by 5 bases; unmatched bases: 9. The CDR3 has 14 residues. The CDR3 DNA is TGTGCCGGGACCAGGGGGAGAGATAATTCACCCCTCCACTTT. This sequence encodes CAGTRGRDNSPLHF.

The chain is built from TRBV28 and TRBJ1-5; TRBD1 is a possible D gene (5 bases). Deletions cut 5 bases from V and 5 bases from J, with 13 bases between. CDR1 is MDHEN and CDR2 is SYDVKM in the germline V gene. This CDR3 comprises 14 residues. The CDR3 region is CASSPSGGHQPQHF. CDR3 sequence (DNA): TGTGCCAGCAGTCCATCGGGGGGACATCAGCCCCAGCATTTT.

This clone was counted once. This sequence joins TRBV5-4 and TRBJ1-1; unclear D gene. CDR1 and CDR2 (germline): SGHNT, YYREEE (reference sequence). CDR3 length: 13 residues. Between the trimmed V and J ends, which lost 2 bases and 5 bases, there was a span of 10 bases. The CDR3 DNA reads as TGTGCCAGCAGCTTTCAGGTTGTTACTGAAGCTTTCTTT. This gives the protein CASSFQVVTEAFF.

J is TRBJ1-1 and V is TRBV30, with D possibly TRBD1 on 6 matching bases. Germline CDR1 reads GTSNPN; CDR2 reads SVGIG (reference sequence). This CDR3 region has 13 residues. V dropped 1 base and J dropped 5 bases, with 11 bases sitting between them. CDR3 in amino acids: CAWSATGSTEAFF. In nucleotides, the CDR3 is TGTGCCTGGAGTGCCACAGGGAGTACTGAAGCTTTCTTT.

This rearrangement joins TRBV3-1 (or the pseudogene TRBV3-2) to TRBJ2-2, with TRBD2 matching 14 bases. V shed 7 bases and J 2 bases; nucleotides not matched to a gene: 3. Germline V gene sequence: CDR1 LGHDT, CDR2 YNNKEL (reference sequence). The CDR3 has 16 amino acids. The CDR3 loop is CASTGLAGDNTGELFF. The CDR3, as DNA: TGTGCCAGCACGGGACTAGCGGGGGATAACACCGGGGAGCTGTTTTTT.

With respect to this clone: This sample includes further DNA sequences coding for the same CDR3. The rearrangement uses TRBV30 and TRBJ1-1; D uncertain. The CDR3 runs 12 residues. Trimming took 0 bases from V and 0 from J, leaving 2 bases between them. Germline CDR1 GTSNPN, CDR2 SVGIG (reference sequence). CDR3 residues: CAWSVLNTEAFF. CDR3 coding DNA: TGTGCCTGGAGTGTTTTGAACACTGAAGCTTTCTTT.